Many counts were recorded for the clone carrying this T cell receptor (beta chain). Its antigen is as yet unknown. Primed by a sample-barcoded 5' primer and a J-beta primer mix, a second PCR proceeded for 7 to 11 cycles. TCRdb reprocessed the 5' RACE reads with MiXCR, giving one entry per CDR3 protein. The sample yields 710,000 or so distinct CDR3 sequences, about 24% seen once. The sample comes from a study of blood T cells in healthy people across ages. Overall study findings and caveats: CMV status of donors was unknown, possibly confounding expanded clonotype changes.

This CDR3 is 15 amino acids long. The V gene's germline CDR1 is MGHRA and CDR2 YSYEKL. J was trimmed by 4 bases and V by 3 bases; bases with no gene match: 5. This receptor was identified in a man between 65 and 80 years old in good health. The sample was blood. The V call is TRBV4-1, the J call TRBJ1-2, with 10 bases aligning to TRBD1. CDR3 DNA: TGCGCCAGCAGCCAGAATCGGGACAGGGGCTATGGCTACACCTTC. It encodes CASSQNRDRGYGYTF.